The entry below gives a single T cell receptor beta chain sequence along with its context. Its antigen is undetermined. Over chemoradiotherapy, repertoires were sampled more than once. The sample belongs to a study of chemoradiotherapy in HPV16-positive cancers. As for the study in general: Two HPV16-positive patients' cells yielded candidate HPV-specific clones and common motifs.

Study-level points and caveats: Non-HPV-specific T cells did not expand in tumors during treatment, whereas candidate HPV-specific clones and E7-related motifs did.

The CDR3 loop spans 15 amino acids. Germline V gives CDR1 SQVTM, CDR2 ANQGSEA. V was pared by 4 bases and J by 7 bases, with 23 bases between. Clones were sequenced by immunoSEQ multiplex PCR, and TCRdb holds only the in-frame ones, with some missing. Of several thousand clones in the sample, roughly 95% are singletons; the top ten hold more than 3%. The specimen was tumor tissue, collected from a patient who underwent chemoradiotherapy. The chain has TRBV29-1 and TRBJ2-7; D gene uncertain. This TCR came from a human donor with HPV-associated anogenital cancer. DNA for the CDR3: TGCAGCGTTGTCGCCAGAGCAAGATTGAAAAATGAGCAGTACTTC. Translated: CSVVARARLKNEQYF.